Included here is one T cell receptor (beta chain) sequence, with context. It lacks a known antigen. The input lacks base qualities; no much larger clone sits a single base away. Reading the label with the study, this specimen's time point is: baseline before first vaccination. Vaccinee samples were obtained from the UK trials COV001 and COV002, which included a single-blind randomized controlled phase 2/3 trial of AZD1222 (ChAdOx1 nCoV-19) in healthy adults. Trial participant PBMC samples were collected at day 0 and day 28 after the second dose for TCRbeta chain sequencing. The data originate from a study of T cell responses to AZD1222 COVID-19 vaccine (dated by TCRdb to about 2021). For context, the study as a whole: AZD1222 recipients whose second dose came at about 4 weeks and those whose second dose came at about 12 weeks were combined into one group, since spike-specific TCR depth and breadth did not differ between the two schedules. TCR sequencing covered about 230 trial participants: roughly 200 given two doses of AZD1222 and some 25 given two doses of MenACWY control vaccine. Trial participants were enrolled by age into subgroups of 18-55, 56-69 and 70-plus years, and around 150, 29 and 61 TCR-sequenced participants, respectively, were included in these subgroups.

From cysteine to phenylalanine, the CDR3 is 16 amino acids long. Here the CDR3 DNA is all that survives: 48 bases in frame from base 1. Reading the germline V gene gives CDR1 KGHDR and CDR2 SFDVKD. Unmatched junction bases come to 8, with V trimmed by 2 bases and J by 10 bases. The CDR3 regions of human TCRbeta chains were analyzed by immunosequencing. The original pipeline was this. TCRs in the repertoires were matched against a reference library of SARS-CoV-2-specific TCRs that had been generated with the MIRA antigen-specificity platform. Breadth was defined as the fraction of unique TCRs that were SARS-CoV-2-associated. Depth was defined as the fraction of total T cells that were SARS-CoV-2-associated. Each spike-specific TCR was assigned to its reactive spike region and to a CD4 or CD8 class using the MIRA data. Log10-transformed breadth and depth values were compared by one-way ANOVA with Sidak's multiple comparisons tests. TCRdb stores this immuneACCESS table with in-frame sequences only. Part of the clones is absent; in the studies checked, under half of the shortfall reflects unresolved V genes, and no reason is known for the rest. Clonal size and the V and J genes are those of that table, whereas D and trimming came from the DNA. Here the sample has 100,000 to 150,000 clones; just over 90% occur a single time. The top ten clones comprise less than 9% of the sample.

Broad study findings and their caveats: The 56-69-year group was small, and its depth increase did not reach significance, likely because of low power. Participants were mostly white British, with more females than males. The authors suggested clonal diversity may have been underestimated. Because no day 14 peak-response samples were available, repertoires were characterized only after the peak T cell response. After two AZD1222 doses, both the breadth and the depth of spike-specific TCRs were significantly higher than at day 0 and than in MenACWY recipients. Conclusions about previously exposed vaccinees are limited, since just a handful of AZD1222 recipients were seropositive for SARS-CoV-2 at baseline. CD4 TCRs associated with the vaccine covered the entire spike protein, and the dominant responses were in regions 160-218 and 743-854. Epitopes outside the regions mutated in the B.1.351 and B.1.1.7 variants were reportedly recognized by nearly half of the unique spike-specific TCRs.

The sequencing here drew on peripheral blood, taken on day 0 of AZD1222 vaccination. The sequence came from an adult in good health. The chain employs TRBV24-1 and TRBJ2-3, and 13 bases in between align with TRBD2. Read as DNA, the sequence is TGTGCCACCAGTGATTGGACTAGCGGGGGCCTCGGAGCGCAGTATTTT. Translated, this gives CATSDWTSGGLGAQYF.